One and the same sample provided the 32 T cell receptor beta chains below, sequenced in a study of cytomegalovirus exposure and HLA in healthy donors (dated by TCRdb to about 2017). The library was produced with the immunoSEQ multiplex PCR assay. For the multiplex PCR, a mixture combining 60 forward primers for TCR Vbeta segments and 13 reverse primers for TCR Jbeta segments was used. In its TCRdb copy, this immuneACCESS table keeps in-frame sequences only and misses some clones. Where compared with another copy, unresolved V genes explain less than half of these, and the others have no known cause. Recorded for this sample are some 140,000 clones; approximately 80% of them occurred a single time. The leading ten clones occupy roughly 4% of the sample. The specimen sequenced was PBMCs. The receptor source for this set is a woman aged 40 to 55 in good health and CMV-seronegative.

The table lists this clone with a few counts. This rearrangement joins TRBV12-5 to TRBJ2-1; 7 bases fit TRBD2. CDR1 and CDR2 (germline): LGHNT, FRNRAP. The CDR3 consists of 16 residues. Trimming took 1 base from V and 0 from J; bases not matched to a gene: 3. CDR3 protein: CASGLASGFSYNEQFF. In DNA, the CDR3 is TGTGCTAGTGGTTTGGCTAGCGGTTTCTCCTACAATGAGCAGTTCTTC.

V and J are TRBV5-1 and TRBJ2-7, with D tentatively TRBD1 (6 bases). Trimming pared 4 bases from V and 6 bases from J, leaving 11 bases between. Germline values: CDR1 SGHRS, CDR2 YFSETQ. This CDR3 has 12 residues. CDR3 loop: CASSKDRSEQYF. The CDR3 nucleotides are TGCGCCAGCAGCAAGGACAGAAGCGAGCAGTACTTC.

The chain recombines TRBV9 with TRBJ2-5, with 8 bases identical to TRBD2. From germline, CDR1 is SGDLS and CDR2 YYNGEE. The CDR3 covers 15 residues. The V segment lost 0 bases and the J segment 2 bases; nucleotides outside the gene matches: 3. The CDR3 loop is CASSVGASGQETQYF. CDR3 bases: TGTGCCAGCAGCGTAGGGGCTAGCGGGCAAGAGACCCAGTACTTC.

This clone was seen only a few times. The J gene is TRBJ2-1, the V gene TRBV6-5; D gene uncertain. V lost 6 bases and J 6 bases, leaving 6 bases between the germline ends. The germline CDR1 and CDR2 sequences are MNHEY and SVGAGI. The CDR3 extends over 11 amino acids. CDR3 DNA: TGTGCCAGCAGGCTAGGCAATGAGCAGTTCTTC. Protein product: CASRLGNEQFF.

The J gene is TRBJ2-1, the V gene TRBV9, with 8 bases matching TRBD2. Per germline, CDR1 SGDLS and CDR2 YYNGEE. The CDR3 has 14 amino acids. J lost 9 bases, V lost 1 base, and 6 bases had no gene match. Here the CDR3 reads CASSVSGGPGEQFF. DNA of the CDR3: TGTGCCAGCAGCGTATCGGGGGGGCCGGGTGAGCAGTTCTTC.

This rearrangement joins TRBV5-6 to TRBJ2-7; 12 bases are a match to TRBD2. Looked up from germline, CDR1 is SGHDT and CDR2 is YYEEEE. The V and J ends lost 2 bases and 5 bases, in that order; junction bases with no gene match: 8. This CDR3 comprises 16 residues. CDR3 sequence reads: CASSFSTSGGSHEQYF. CDR3 nucleotide sequence: TGTGCCAGCAGCTTTTCTACTAGCGGGGGGTCCCACGAGCAGTACTTC.

The genes are TRBV5-1 and TRBJ1-1, with D hard to call. Per germline, CDR1 SGHRS and CDR2 YFSETQ. The length of the CDR3 is 16 residues. V lost 1 base to trimming and J lost 5 bases, with 18 bases between them. The CDR3 sequence is CASSLLAVWGGTEAFF. CDR3 coding DNA: TGCGCCAGCAGCTTGCTGGCTGTGTGGGGAGGAACTGAAGCTTTCTTT.

The CDR3 region has the DNA TGCGCCAGCAGCCTGGGACAGGGAGTGTCCATCTATGGCTACACCTTC. Protein: CASSLGQGVSIYGYTF. The chain recombines TRBV5-1 with TRBJ1-2, with 9 bases aligning to TRBD1. V shed 4 bases and J 4 bases; nucleotides not matched to a gene: 11. Looked up from germline, CDR1 is SGHRS and CDR2 is YFSETQ. There are 16 residues in the CDR3.

The chain links TRBV27 to TRBJ1-5; D is perhaps TRBD1 (6 bases). Germline V gene data show CDR1 as MNHEY and CDR2 as SMNVEV (reference sequence). Trimming left V 5 bases short and J 4 bases short, with 9 bases between. The CDR3 is made up of 13 amino acids. In DNA, the CDR3 is TGTGCCAGCAGTGTCAGGGGTAATCAGCCCCAGCATTTT. Protein product: CASSVRGNQPQHF.

This chain joins TRBV5-4 and TRBJ2-5; D may be TRBD1 (5 bases). Germline lookup yields CDR1 SGHNT and CDR2 YYREEE (reference sequence). This CDR3 region has 16 residues. V was trimmed by 4 bases and J by 2 bases, leaving 18 bases between them. As DNA, the CDR3 is TGTGCCAGCAGCCCTATAGACCAGGGCTTGCAAGAGACCCAGTACTTC. Protein: CASSPIDQGLQETQYF.

A single count supports this clone. The chain employs TRBV6-5 and TRBJ2-5; weak D call: TRBD1 (6 bases). Trimming removed 2 bases at V and 5 bases at J, with 12 bases between. The V gene's germline CDR1 is MNHEY and CDR2 SVGAGI. This CDR3 comprises 14 residues. CDR3: CASSYQGPQETQYF. In DNA form, the CDR3 reads TGTGCCAGCAGTTACCAGGGGCCTCAGGAGACCCAGTACTTC.

This clone was recorded once. The chain joins TRBV7-9 to TRBJ2-7; 8 bases agree with TRBD2. V shed 1 base, J shed 3 bases, and the junction held 5 bases outside the gene matches. Germline CDR1 and CDR2: SEHNR and FQNEAQ (reference sequence). The CDR3 runs 15 residues. In nucleotides, the CDR3 is TGTGCCAGCAGCTTAGGAAGCGGGGGAGACTACGAGCAGTACTTC. Its protein is CASSLGSGGDYEQYF. The full variable domain, with the rest looked up from reference TRBV7-9 and TRBJ2-7, is DTGVSQNPRHKITKRGQNVTFRCDPISEHNRLYWYRQTLGQGPEFLTYFQNEAQLEKSRLLSDRFSAERPKGSFSTLEIQRTEQGDSAMYLCASSLGSGGDYEQYFGPGTRLTVT.

V usage is TRBV4-2 and J usage is TRBJ2-5; D perhaps matches TRBD2 (5 bases). Germline V gene data show CDR1 as LGHNA and CDR2 as YNFKEQ. The V and J ends lost 2 bases and 2 bases respectively, with 21 bases between them. The CDR3 is 18 amino acids. CDR3 nucleotides: TGTGCCAGCAGCCAAAACCTACTCGGGGAACTATTACAAGAGACCCAGTACTTC. Encoded protein: CASSQNLLGELLQETQYF.

The chain joins TRBV29-1 to TRBJ1-1; a possible D gene is TRBD1 (6 bases). The germline V and J ends were trimmed by 6 bases and 4 bases, with 18 bases remaining between them. The CDR3 extends over 14 amino acids. Germline CDR1 and CDR2: SQVTM and ANQGSEA. The CDR3 region is CSVAPGGAGTEAFF. CDR3 coding DNA: TGCAGCGTCGCCCCCGGGGGGGCCGGCACTGAAGCTTTCTTT.

J is TRBJ2-1 and V is TRBV9; 12 bases align to TRBD2. Losses at the gene ends were 3 bases for V and 6 bases for J; bases not matched to a gene: 7. Germline V gene sequence: CDR1 SGDLS, CDR2 YYNGEE. The CDR3 consists of 16 residues. CDR3 sequence (DNA): TGTGCCAGCAGCGCTAGCGGGAGGGCCGTTGGCAATGAGCAGTTCTTC. Encoded protein: CASSASGRAVGNEQFF.

DNA of the CDR3: TGCGCCAGCAGCTTGGCTTTAGGCCAGGGGGTCGCTGAAGCTTTCTTT. Protein product: CASSLALGQGVAEAFF. This rearrangement joins TRBV5-1 to TRBJ1-1; TRBD1 aligns across 7 bases. CDR1 is SGHRS and CDR2 is YFSETQ in the germline V gene. This CDR3 has 16 residues. The J segment lost 6 bases and the V segment lost 0 bases, leaving 11 bases of the junction unmatched.

This clone has only a few counts. This chain joins TRBV29-1 and TRBJ1-2; D not resolved. The CDR3 is 13 amino acids. V lost 6 bases, J lost 8 bases, and 19 bases lay in between. Germline values: CDR1 SQVTM, CDR2 ANQGSEA. The CDR3 is CSVTSRPEEGYTF. The CDR3 region has the DNA TGCAGCGTGACATCCAGGCCTGAAGAAGGCTACACCTTC.

J is TRBJ2-7 and V is TRBV18, with 10 bases lining up with TRBD2. CDR3 length equals 16 residues. The V gene's germline CDR1 is KGHSH and CDR2 LQKENI. With V trimmed by 2 bases and J by 5 bases, 9 bases remained unmatched. The CDR3, as DNA: TGTGCCAGCTCACCATTAAGCGGGGGGGCCTTGGACGAGCAGTACTTC. This encodes CASSPLSGGALDEQYF. Together with reference TRBV18 and TRBJ2-7, the CDR3 gives the full variable domain: NAGVMQNPRHLVRRRGQEARLRCSPMKGHSHVYWYRQLPEEGLKFMVYLQKENIIDESGMPKERFSAEFPKEGPSILRIQQVVRGDSAAYFCASSPLSGGALDEQYFGPGTRLTVT.

The chain uses TRBV7-2 and TRBJ1-2; no clear D. The CDR3 spans 16 residues. Trimming stripped 5 bases from V and 0 bases from J, with 16 bases between. Germline CDR1 SGHTA, CDR2 FQGNSA. The CDR3 reads CASSPRGSFSNYGYTF. CDR3 sequence (DNA): TGTGCCAGCAGCCCCCGGGGTAGTTTTTCTAACTATGGCTACACCTTC. The whole variable domain, remainder taken from reference TRBV7-2 and TRBJ1-2, is GAGVSQSPSNKVTEKGKDVELRCDPISGHTALYWYRQSLGQGLEFLIYFQGNSAPDKSGLPSDRFSAERTGGSVSTLTIQRTQQEDSAVYLCASSPRGSFSNYGYTFGSGTRLTVV.

V and J are TRBV9 and TRBJ1-2; TRBD1 matches 7 bases. This CDR3 is built from 14 residues. Germline V gene lookup returns CDR1 SGDLS and CDR2 YYNGEE. Trimming at V came to 3 bases and at J to 4 bases, leaving 6 bases not matched to a gene. CDR3 sequence (DNA): TGTGCCAGCAGCGGATCAGGGGGGAGCTATGGCTACACCTTC. This sequence encodes CASSGSGGSYGYTF. The full variable domain, rest sourced from reference TRBV9 and TRBJ1-2, is DSGVTQTPKHLITATGQRVTLRCSPRSGDLSVYWYQQSLDQGLQFLIQYYNGEERAKGNILERFSAQQFPDLHSELNLSSLELGDSALYFCASSGSGGSYGYTFGSGTRLTVV.

V gene TRBV28 combines with J gene TRBJ2-7, with 12 bases lining up with TRBD2. The germline CDR1 and CDR2 sequences are MDHEN and SYDVKM. The V segment lost 6 bases and the J segment 5 bases; nucleotides outside the gene matches: 8. This CDR3 comprises 15 residues. In nucleotides, the CDR3 is TGTGCCAGCAGAGCGACTAGCGGGAGAATCCACGAGCAGTACTTC. Its protein product is CASRATSGRIHEQYF.

This rearrangement joins TRBV29-1 to TRBJ1-1; D is unresolved. Germline CDR1 reads SQVTM; CDR2 reads ANQGSEA. The CDR3 totals 13 residues. V was pared by 7 bases and J by 1 base, with 13 bases between. This chain's CDR3 is CSAIEGRNTEAFF. CDR3 in DNA: TGCAGCGCAATTGAAGGGAGGAACACTGAAGCTTTCTTT.

This rearrangement joins TRBV5-1 to TRBJ2-5; unclear D gene. Deletions cut 2 bases from V and 1 base from J, with 6 bases between. CDR3 length equals 13 residues. Germline V gene data show CDR1 as SGHRS and CDR2 as YFSETQ. CDR3 sequence reads: CASSFTLQETQYF. CDR3 sequence (DNA): TGCGCCAGCAGCTTCACTCTCCAAGAGACCCAGTACTTC.

This clone was counted a few times. The genes are TRBV6-4 and TRBJ2-1; 10 bases are a match to TRBD2. Germline V gives CDR1 MRHNA, CDR2 SNTAGT. The CDR3 is 15 amino acids. Germline trimming cut 4 bases from V and 6 bases from J; bases unmatched to any gene: 6. The CDR3 DNA reads TGTGCCAGCAGTGCGTTAGCGGGGGGCCCCAATGAGCAGTTCTTC. Amino acid sequence: CASSALAGGPNEQFF.

This clone was seen a single time. The genes are TRBV29-1 and TRBJ1-2; a weak D match, TRBD1 (5 bases). Trimming cost V 6 bases and J 3 bases, with 17 bases left between them. Germline CDR1 reads SQVTM; CDR2 reads ANQGSEA. CDR3 size: 14 residues. The CDR3 sequence: CSVPGWQGDYGYTF. DNA of the CDR3: TGCAGCGTACCGGGTTGGCAGGGTGACTATGGCTACACCTTC.

This clone was observed a few times. The chain recombines TRBV5-4 with TRBJ1-3; perhaps TRBD1 as D (6 bases). The CDR3 has 17 residues. V lost 4 bases, J lost 4 bases, and 21 bases lay in between. CDR1 is SGHNT, CDR2 YYREEE, per germline (reference sequence). In nucleotides, the CDR3 is TGTGCCAGCAGCCAACTACAGGGCCCCGCGCGGGGAAACACCATATATTTT. This sequence encodes CASSQLQGPARGNTIYF.

This rearrangement joins TRBV2 to TRBJ1-4; maybe TRBD1 (5 bases). Trimming shortened V by 4 bases and J by 4 bases, and 19 bases separated the two germline ends. Germline V gene sequence: CDR1 SNHLY, CDR2 FYNNEI. This CDR3 region has 17 residues. DNA of the CDR3: TGTGCCAGCAGTGTAAACTCGGTAGGGGCGGTTAATGAAAAACTGTTTTTT. Its translation is CASSVNSVGAVNEKLFF.

This chain links TRBV29-1 with TRBJ2-5; D may be TRBD1 (6 bases). With 0 bases removed from V and 5 bases from J, the gap between germline ends came to 13 bases. CDR3 length: 14 amino acids. Per the germline V gene, CDR1 is SQVTM and CDR2 is ANQGSEA. CDR3 bases: TGCAGCGTTGAAGATCCAGACAGGAGGGAGACCCAGTACTTC. This codes for CSVEDPDRRETQYF.

The V call is TRBV7-6, the J call TRBJ1-5; D not resolved. The CDR3 runs 16 residues. The V end lost 1 base, the J end lost 5 bases, and 15 bases lay between the germline ends. Germline assignment: CDR1 SGHVS and CDR2 FNYEAQ. The CDR3: CASSLGPAGPYQPQHF. In DNA, the CDR3 is TGTGCCAGCAGCTTAGGTCCCGCGGGCCCCTATCAGCCCCAGCATTTT.

The chain joins TRBV5-1 to TRBJ2-7, with D possibly matching TRBD1 (6 bases). Germline values: CDR1 SGHRS, CDR2 YFSETQ. This CDR3 contains 8 residues. This CDR3 reads CASTLQGV. DNA of the CDR3: TGCGCCAGCACCCTACAGGGAGTC.

As DNA, the CDR3 is TGTGCCAGCCTGGGACAGGGGAACTATGGCTACACCTTC. This encodes CASLGQGNYGYTF. The rearrangement joins TRBV6-1 to TRBJ1-2, with 10 bases aligning to TRBD1. Germline-derived CDR1 and CDR2 are MNHNS and SASEGT. The trim removed 8 bases at V and 2 bases at J, leaving 2 bases unmatched. The CDR3 length is 13 residues.

The chain has TRBV5-6 and TRBJ1-3; D gene uncertain. The CDR3 totals 15 residues. The germline CDR1 and CDR2 sequences are SGHDT and YYEEEE. Deletions cut 0 bases from V and 0 bases from J, with 7 bases between. The CDR3 DNA follows: TGTGCCAGCAGCTTGGGACTCGTCTCTGGAAACACCATATATTTT. Amino acid sequence: CASSLGLVSGNTIYF.